This TCR beta chain was found in a study of blood T cell repertoires in COVID-19 (dated by TCRdb to the early 2020s). Study-level background: Samples covering the acute and convalescent phases of COVID-19 were provided by collaborators in the United States, Italy and Spain. The material from the prospective study consisted of cDNA or gDNA derived from T cells, B-cell-depleted T cells, or PBMCs. Deeply sampled blood TCRbeta repertoires from subjects exposed to, actively infected with, or recovered from COVID-19 were included in the dataset. The repertoires were made available in a free public database intended to serve as a resource for research on the immune response to SARS-CoV-2. Samples came from the ongoing ImmuneRACE study (first 160 participants) plus 1,254 subjects from 6 global collaborators. Sample metadata almost always included a de-identified subject ID, COVID-19 status, age in years and sex. Where available, HLA class I and class II types were taken from metadata supplied by the sample provider and were not determined by assay-based typing.

Study-wide findings and limitations: How much clinical and demographic metadata was included differed by source and by participant, and the metadata was provided uncurated.

The collaborating institutions used their own protocols to collect whole blood in K2EDTA tubes. For TCRbeta analysis, collaborators shipped samples in one of three forms: frozen whole blood, isolated PBMCs, or DNA extracted from either of those sample types. The immunoSEQ Assay, a bias-controlled multiplex PCR, was used to amplify TCRbeta CDR3 regions from genomic DNA. Turning to the authors' computational methods: The number of nucleated cells in each sample was estimated by amplification of reference gene primers within the assay. To quantify the absolute abundance of each unique TCRbeta CDR3 rearrangement, sequence reads were collapsed and filtered. For each sample, productive Simpson clonality was calculated as the square root of Simpson's diversity index over productive rearrangements. Held by TCRdb, this immuneACCESS table contains in-frame sequences only and omits some clones. Under half of the omission traces to an unresolved V gene where checked; the cause of the rest is unknown. V, J and clone size are taken as reported in that table, and D and trimming were inferred from the DNA itself. The sample profile shows approximately 300,000 clones; more than 75% of them were found once. Together, the top ten hold around 1.5% of the sample.

The CDR3 holds 17 amino acids from the cysteine to the phenylalanine. The sequence is cut down to CDR3 DNA, 51 bases in frame from base 1. Cut back by 7 bases and 4 bases, the V and J ends lie 25 bases apart. Looking up the germline V gene yields CDR1 MDHEN and CDR2 SYDVKM. On this clone itself: What this receptor recognizes is not known. Base qualities are missing; no much larger clone stands one base away.

Input material: peripheral blood. The sequence links TRBV28 to TRBJ2-5; perhaps TRBD1 is the D gene, with 7 bases matching. This TCR came from a woman between 50 and 59 years old with acute or convalescent COVID-19. The bases read TGTGCCAGCACTTCCCTTCATGAGTGGCAGGGGGGAGAGACCCAGTACTTC. It is translated as CASTSLHEWQGGETQYF.